This is a list of T cell receptor beta chains from one sample in a study of tumor and adjacent non-tumor tissue in lung cancer. TCRdb re-analysed the multiplex PCR reads in MiXCR, keeping a single row per CDR3 protein. The sample consists of 55,000 to 70,000 distinct CDR3 sequences, about three fifths of them appearing once. The specimen was lung tumor tissue. Every receptor here comes from a man aged 50 to 60 with non-small cell lung cancer. CDR3s leave out the opening cysteine and the closing phenylalanine or tryptophan.

>TRBV5-6|TRBJ2-3
ASTPGPMDTDTQY
>TRBV14|TRBJ2-7
ASSPKDRGLYEQY
>TRBV5-1|TRBJ2-7
ASSCSLDRASEGLSYGQY
>TRBV30|TRBJ2-2
AYKGLMNTGELF
>TRBV11-3|TRBJ1-2
ASNNRRQGTHGYA
>TRBV4-2|TRBJ2-3
ASSQGAGPVPGDTQY
>TRBV2|TRBJ1-6
ASSEDHNSSLH
>TRBV2|TRBJ2-7
ASSKTESSYEQY
>TRBV28|TRBJ2-5
ASSLAGGHRETQY
>TRBV29-1|TRBJ2-1
NVELLVGAQNEQF
>TRBV7-8|TRBJ2-3
ASSLSSGSSDTQY
>TRBV11-2|TRBJ2-3
ASSSNPGRVLFSGTQY
>TRBV5-1|TRBJ2-5
ASSRQGSEETQY
>TRBV15|TRBJ2-1
ATSRDTLAGGPRNEQF
>TRBV9|TRBJ1-3
ASSVDLSGNTIY
>TRBV11-2|TRBJ2-1
ASNPEWDRDQF
>TRBV6-1|TRBJ1-6
ASSELGASPLH
>TRBV7-2|TRBJ2-7
ASSLLGLTGIDYEQY
>TRBV6-1|TRBJ1-6
ASISRDRGNNSPLH
>TRBV11-2|TRBJ2-4
ASSPGRANIQY
>TRBV1|TRBJ2-7
TSSQDLITSGVPGEQC
>TRBV7-9|TRBJ1-5
ASGPGTGEDNQPQH
>TRBV5-4|TRBJ1-6
ASSMQRQGESPLH
>TRBV6-5|TRBJ1-6
ASTTASYNTPLH
>TRBV11-2|TRBJ1-2
ASSLESGANYGYT
>TRBV12-3/TRBV12-4|TRBJ2-7
VSSPSGGAIYEQY
>TRBV12-3/TRBV12-4|TRBJ2-1
ASSFWEWYNEQF
>TRBV7-9|TRBJ2-2
ASSLLRAANIGELF
>TRBV4-1|TRBJ2-3
ASSQGTRRTDTQY
>TRBV5-1|TRBJ2-2
ASSQGGQIWPGELF
>TRBV11-2|TRBJ2-5
ASTLGEMKTQY
>TRBV11-3|TRBJ1-1
ASSPEEEVEAF
>TRBV9|TRBJ2-7
ASSGSPSDGFSYEQY
>TRBV29-1|TRBJ2-1
SVEKQGNNEQL
>TRBV29-1|TRBJ2-1
SVVAGTGYNEQF
>TRBV6-2/TRBV6-3|TRBJ2-7
ASNAHTSYDHY
>TRBV6-1|TRBJ2-4
ASSILGLAERNIQY
>TRBV28|TRBJ1-6
ASSQLGRDNSPLL
>TRBV11-2|TRBJ2-3
ASSLRQGRTDTQY
>TRBV7-9|TRBJ1-6
ASSLDTYNSPLN